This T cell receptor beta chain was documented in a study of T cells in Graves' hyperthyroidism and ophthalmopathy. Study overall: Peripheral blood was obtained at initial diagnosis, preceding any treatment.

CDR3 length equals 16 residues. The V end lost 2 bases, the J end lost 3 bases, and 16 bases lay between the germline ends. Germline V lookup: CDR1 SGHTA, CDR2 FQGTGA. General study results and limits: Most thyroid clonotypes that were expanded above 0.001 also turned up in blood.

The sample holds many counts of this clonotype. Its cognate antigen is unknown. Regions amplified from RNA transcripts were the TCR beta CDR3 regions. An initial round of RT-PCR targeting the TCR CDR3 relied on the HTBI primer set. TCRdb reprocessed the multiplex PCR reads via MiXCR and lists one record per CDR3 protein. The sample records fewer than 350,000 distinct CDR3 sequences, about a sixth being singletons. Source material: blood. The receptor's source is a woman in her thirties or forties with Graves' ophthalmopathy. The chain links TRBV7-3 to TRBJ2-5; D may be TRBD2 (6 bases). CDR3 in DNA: TGTGCCAGCAGCTTAGGGACTTCCGGGACCAAAGAGACCCAGTACTTC. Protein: CASSLGTSGTKETQYF.